This T cell receptor (beta chain) comes out of a study of blood T cell repertoires in COVID-19. Study summary: Samples representing acute and convalescent COVID-19 were sourced from the United States, Italy and Spain. From T cells, B-cell-depleted T cells, or PBMCs came the material, which was cDNA or gDNA.

This clone was observed once. As originally analysed: Amplification of reference gene primers provided the estimated nucleated cell counts. Libraries were prepared by immunoSEQ multiplex PCR; TCRdb keeps only in-frame clonotypes and omits some of them. The DNA gave D and trimming, while V, J and clone size come from that table. The sample yields just over 85,000 clones, roughly nine tenths seen once. The CDR3 loop spans 14 amino acids. The V and J ends lost 7 bases and 2 bases, in that order; junction bases with no gene match: 4. Germline V gene lookup returns CDR1 LNHDA and CDR2 SQIVND (reference sequence).

Source material: peripheral blood. This TCR was sampled from a man aged 50 to 60 with acute or convalescent COVID-19. V usage is TRBV19 and J usage is TRBJ2-1, with 8 bases lining up with TRBD2. The CDR3 spells CASTGLAAYNEQFF. CDR3 coding DNA: TGTGCCAGTACCGGACTAGCAGCCTACAATGAGCAGTTCTTC.